The clone carrying this T cell receptor (beta chain) has at least ten counts. Its antigen remains unknown. Stated time point: sample taken at primary tumor resection. Sequencing covered unsorted whole RNA taken from tumor, nontumor lung or frozen PBMC. These data come from a study of spatial heterogeneity in lung cancer. Study details: Combinations of a unique TCR and a UMI were tallied in raw reads, and on average each appeared more than ten times.

Study-wide results and limits: Whereas they appeared in blood less at follow-up, ubiquitous expanded tumor TCRs appeared there more at resection.

This CDR3 has 13 amino acids. Trimming stripped 2 bases from V and 7 bases from J, with 9 bases between. Per germline, CDR1 MNHNS and CDR2 SASEGT. Individually, TCR cDNA molecules were each labelled with a unique molecular identifier. TCRdb reprocessed the 5' RACE reads with MiXCR, giving one entry per CDR3 protein. The sample carries about 48,000 distinct CDR3 sequences, roughly 5% recorded once. Sample: PBMCs, taken at surgery. The genes are TRBV6-1 and TRBJ1-3; a weak D match, TRBD1 (5 bases). This clonotype was sampled from a male donor with early-stage non-small cell lung cancer. The CDR3 loop is CASSETAGNTIYF. CDR3 bases: TGTGCCAGCAGTGAAACGGCAGGGAACACCATATATTTT.